These 17 T cell receptor beta chains originate from one sample sequenced in a study of response to subunit inactivated influenza vaccine. MiXCR was run by TCRdb on the RT-PCR reads, yielding one entry per CDR3 protein. The table has 650,000 to 850,000 distinct CDR3 sequences, around 13% seen once. The sample here was PBMCs from blood, taken 14 to 15 days before vaccination. Source of these receptors: a man aged 50-59 years who received an inactivated influenza vaccine.

This clonotype was detected only a few times. The chain has TRBV18 and TRBJ2-1, with D perhaps matching TRBD1 (6 bases). V lost 5 bases and J 9 bases, leaving 26 bases between the germline ends. The CDR3 sequence is 17 residues long. CDR1 KGHSH and CDR2 LQKENI come from the germline V gene. This CDR3 is CASSTGQTPAKLAEQFF. The DNA of the CDR3 is TGTGCCAGCTCAACAGGACAGACCCCTGCTAAGCTGGCTGAGCAGTTCTTC.

The V call is TRBV7-9, the J call TRBJ1-2; 7 nucleotides line up with TRBD1. Germline V lookup: CDR1 SEHNR, CDR2 FQNEAQ (reference sequence). The CDR3 loop spans 14 amino acids. V shed 3 bases and J 8 bases; nucleotides not matched to a gene: 9. The chain's CDR3 is CASSLGQPFWGYTF. The CDR3 nucleotides are TGTGCCAGCAGCTTGGGACAGCCCTTTTGGGGCTACACCTTC.

This clonotype was counted only a few times. V usage is TRBV28 and J usage is TRBJ2-2, with unresolved D. The V end was cut by 2 bases, the J end by 1 base, with 8 bases between. From germline, CDR1 is MDHEN and CDR2 SYDVKM. This CDR3 comprises 15 residues. CDR3 nucleotides: TGTGCCAGCAGTTTAAGTCTTGGGAACACCGGGGAGCTGTTTTTT. This translates into CASSLSLGNTGELFF.

V and J are TRBV28 and TRBJ2-7, with 7 nucleotides matching TRBD1. The CDR3 contains 15 residues. Trimming cost V 6 bases and J 6 bases; bases outside gene matches: 14. Germline V lookup: CDR1 MDHEN, CDR2 SYDVKM. CDR3 amino acids: CASSPFEGGPSEQYF. The CDR3 region has the DNA TGTGCCAGCAGCCCCTTTGAAGGGGGCCCCTCCGAGCAGTACTTC.

The J gene is TRBJ1-1, the V gene TRBV12-3 or TRBV12-4; D possibly corresponds to TRBD1 (5 bases). The CDR3 covers 16 residues. The V and J ends lost 1 base and 3 bases respectively, with 15 bases between them. The CDR3 is CASSLGGGGVDTEAFF. CDR3 nucleotide sequence: TGTGCCAGCAGTTTAGGGGGCGGAGGGGTTGACACTGAAGCTTTCTTT.

This clonotype was observed a handful of times. This sequence joins TRBV15 and TRBJ1-1; D not certain. The germline V gene encodes CDR1 LNHNV and CDR2 YYDKDF (reference sequence). V dropped 0 bases and J dropped 10 bases, with 9 bases sitting between them. The CDR3 runs 12 residues. The DNA for the CDR3 is TGTGCCACCAGCAGAGATCATTTCGGAGCTTTCTTT. As protein: CATSRDHFGAFF.

V is TRBV6-2 or TRBV6-3 and J is TRBJ2-1, with 9 bases aligning to TRBD2. Trimming at V came to 0 bases and at J to 7 bases, leaving 7 bases not matched to a gene. The CDR3 consists of 16 residues. In germline, CDR1 is MNHEY, CDR2 SVGEGT. CDR3 DNA sequence: TGTGCCAGCAGTTACTCTCTAGCGGGATTGACTAATGAGCAGTTCTTC. Residues: CASSYSLAGLTNEQFF.

This chain uses TRBV3-1 with TRBJ2-1, with 10 bases matching TRBD2. V lost 7 bases and J lost 9; bases outside the gene matches: 15. CDR1 and CDR2 (germline): LGHDT, YNNKEL (reference sequence). This CDR3 is 16 amino acids long. DNA for the CDR3: TGTGCCAGCACAGACCGGCTAGCGGGAGAGGCGGGTGAGCAGTTCTTC. It is translated as CASTDRLAGEAGEQFF.

This clonotype was recorded a few times. This chain joins TRBV12-5 and TRBJ2-2; 9 positions match TRBD2. Germline V lookup: CDR1 LGHNT, CDR2 FRNRAP. The J segment lost 3 bases and the V segment lost 6 bases, leaving 8 bases of the junction unmatched. The CDR3 has 16 residues. CDR3 sequence: CASGPGLATDTGELFF. DNA of the CDR3: TGTGCTAGTGGACCTGGACTAGCGACAGACACCGGGGAGCTGTTTTTT.

This clonotype was counted only a few times. This rearrangement joins TRBV6-2 or TRBV6-3 to TRBJ2-3; TRBD2 might be the D (6 bases). The V end was cut by 6 bases, the J end by 6 bases, with 25 bases between. Looked up from germline, CDR1 is MNHEY and CDR2 is SVGEGT. This CDR3 contains 17 residues. The CDR3, as DNA: TGTGCCAGCAGCCTACCCCGGGGGACCTACCCACCCGATACGCAGTATTTT. This gives the protein CASSLPRGTYPPDTQYF.

V is TRBV20-1 and J is TRBJ2-1; D ambiguous. This CDR3 comprises 15 residues. Trimming removed 5 bases from V and 0 bases from J, with 14 bases in between. Germline-derived CDR1 and CDR2 are DFQATT and SNEGSKA (reference sequence). The CDR3 region is CSASRLDSSYNEQFF. CDR3 nucleotide sequence: TGCAGTGCTTCAAGACTGGATAGCTCCTACAATGAGCAGTTCTTC.

The V gene is TRBV3-1, the J gene TRBJ2-7; D assignment may be TRBD1 or TRBD2 (5 bases each). CDR3 length equals 12 residues. Trimming stripped 3 bases from V and 10 bases from J, with 13 bases between. The germline V gene encodes CDR1 LGHDT and CDR2 YNNKEL (reference sequence). The CDR3 DNA reads TGTGCCAGCAGCCAGCACGGGGCGCTTCAGTACTTC. Its protein is CASSQHGALQYF.

The sample holds many counts of this clonotype. The genes are TRBV7-8 and TRBJ2-7, with D unclear. V dropped 0 bases and J dropped 3 bases, with 9 bases sitting between them. The CDR3 covers 14 residues. Germline assignment: CDR1 SGHVS and CDR2 FQNEAQ. This CDR3 is CASSLATGNYEQYF. CDR3 nucleotides: TGTGCCAGCAGCTTAGCGACGGGCAACTACGAGCAGTACTTC.

This clonotype has a handful of counts. The V call is TRBV4-3, the J call TRBJ2-1; D could derive from TRBD1 or TRBD2 (5 bases each). Trimming took off 0 bases at V and 8 bases at J, with 14 bases between the two ends. The CDR3 consists of 15 residues. CDR1 and CDR2 from the germline V gene are LGHNA and YSLEER. The CDR3 DNA follows: TGCGCCAGCAGCCAAGACCCCAGAGGGGAAGATGAGCAGTTCTTC. It codes for CASSQDPRGEDEQFF.

This chain links TRBV6-5 with TRBJ2-7; TRBD2 agrees at 9 bases. Losses at the gene ends were 3 bases for V and 7 bases for J; bases not matched to a gene: 4. Looked up from germline, CDR1 is MNHEY and CDR2 is SVGAGI. The CDR3 is made up of 13 amino acids. The CDR3 DNA follows: TGTGCCAGCAGTTATGTCCTAGCGGGGGAGCAGTACTTC. Amino acid sequence: CASSYVLAGEQYF.

J is TRBJ1-6 and V is TRBV15; D is unresolved. CDR1 LNHNV and CDR2 YYDKDF come from the germline V gene (reference sequence). Between the trimmed V and J ends, which lost 1 base and 4 bases, there was a span of 8 bases. CDR3 length: 15 amino acids. CDR3 loop: CATSRGVGYNSPLHF. The CDR3 nucleotides read TGTGCCACCAGCAGAGGGGTCGGATATAATTCACCCCTCCACTTT.

DNA for the CDR3: TGTGCCAGCAGCCCGGGAGTGTTTGGTACAGATACGCAGTATTTT. It is translated as CASSPGVFGTDTQYF. This sequence joins TRBV7-3 and TRBJ2-3; TRBD2 is a possible D gene (6 bases). In germline, CDR1 is SGHTA, CDR2 FQGTGA. This CDR3 region has 15 residues. Trimming took 5 bases from V and 3 from J, leaving 15 bases between them.